The next 27 T cell receptor beta chains were all read from a single sample in a study of vaccination effects on CD4 cells after COVID-19. Produced via immunoSEQ multiplex PCR; TCRdb's table is partial and in-frame only. The sample has 45,000 to 50,000 clones, over 50% seen once. The antigens of these receptors remain unknown. At the end of less than 12 days of culture, CD4+ T cells were isolated. This material consisted of CD4+ T cells from PBMCs cultured without peptide, taken before COVID-19 vaccination. These receptors originate from a human donor who received a COVID-19 vaccine.

The chain couples TRBV2 to TRBJ1-6; a possible D gene is TRBD1 (6 bases). Germline-derived CDR1 and CDR2 are SNHLY and FYNNEI. V shed 6 bases and J shed 4 bases, with 16 bases lying between them. CDR3 size: 16 residues. Here the CDR3 reads CASSSAAGEYNSPLHF. The CDR3 bases are TGTGCCAGCAGCTCAGCGGCAGGGGAGTATAATTCACCCCTCCACTTT.

The chain recombines TRBV9 with TRBJ2-7; D possibly uses TRBD1 or TRBD2 (5 bases each). The CDR3 runs 15 residues. Germline V gene lookup returns CDR1 SGDLS and CDR2 YYNGEE. Trimming shortened V by 3 bases and J by 3 bases, and 16 bases separated the two germline ends. As DNA, the CDR3 is TGTGCCAGCAGCGCCCACTCAACAGGACTCTACGAGCAGTACTTC. This encodes CASSAHSTGLYEQYF. The full variable domain, in which reference TRBV9 and TRBJ2-7 provide the parts outside the CDR3, is DSGVTQTPKHLITATGQRVTLRCSPRSGDLSVYWYQQSLDQGLQFLIQYYNGEERAKGNILERFSAQQFPDLHSELNLSSLELGDSALYFCASSAHSTGLYEQYFGPGTRLTVT.

The sample holds one count of this clone. The chain combines TRBV18 with TRBJ2-1; D is undetermined. This CDR3 region has 16 residues. Germline CDR1 reads KGHSH; CDR2 reads LQKENI. Trimming pared 3 bases from V and 0 bases from J, leaving 12 bases between. CDR3 nucleotides: TGTGCCAGCTCACCTCGGACGGCCTACTCCTACAATGAGCAGTTCTTC. This sequence encodes CASSPRTAYSYNEQFF.

The CDR3 is CASSQGGAYGNQPQHF. CDR3 in DNA: TGCGCCAGCAGCCAAGGGGGGGCTTATGGCAATCAGCCCCAGCATTTT. The V call is TRBV4-3, the J call TRBJ1-5, with D possibly TRBD1 on 6 matching bases. Germline V gives CDR1 LGHNA, CDR2 YSLEER. Trimming removed 1 base from V and 2 bases from J, with 12 bases in between. The CDR3 is 16 amino acids.

The V and J genes are TRBV7-3 and TRBJ1-1; D remains unclear. CDR3 length: 13 residues. V was cut by 4 bases and J by 8 bases, with 14 bases left in between. CDR1 SGHTA and CDR2 FQGTGA come from the germline V gene. The CDR3 DNA follows: TGTGCCAGCAGCTCCCAACCCAGAACAGAAGCTTTCTTT. Protein product: CASSSQPRTEAFF. The full variable domain, completed using reference TRBV7-3 and TRBJ1-1, is GAGVSQTPSNKVTEKGKYVELRCDPISGHTALYWYRQSLGQGPEFLIYFQGTGAADDSGLPNDRFFAVRPEGSVSTLKIQRTERGDSAVYLCASSSQPRTEAFFGQGTRLTVV.

This clone was detected only a few times. The CDR3 is CSATQTDGYTF. The CDR3 nucleotides are TGCAGTGCTACACAGACGGATGGCTACACCTTC. The J gene is TRBJ1-2, the V gene TRBV20-1; no definite D call. V gave up 4 bases and J gave up 6 bases, with 9 bases separating them. CDR1 is DFQATT, CDR2 SNEGSKA, per germline (reference sequence). This CDR3 has 11 amino acids.

The chain uses TRBV3-1 (or the pseudogene TRBV3-2) and TRBJ2-7; TRBD2 aligns across 7 bases. V lost 1 base to trimming and J lost 0 bases; unmatched junction nucleotides: 9. This CDR3 contains 17 residues. Germline-derived CDR1 and CDR2 are LGHDT and YNNKEL (reference sequence). As DNA, the CDR3 is TGTGCCAGCAGCCAAGGCATAGTAGCGGGCCTCTCCTACGAGCAGTACTTC. Amino acids: CASSQGIVAGLSYEQYF.

Turning to this clone: At one end, the junction sequence differs from germline, possibly due to a read error. This chain joins TRBV10-2 and TRBJ1-4, with unresolved D. The germline V gene has CDR1 WSHSY and CDR2 SAAADI. The CDR3 is made up of 11 amino acids. As DNA, the CDR3 is TGCGCCAGCAGGAGGAATGAAAGACTGTTTTTT. Protein sequence: CASRRNERLFF.

The table lists this clone with a count of one. This rearrangement joins TRBV9 to TRBJ2-2; 11 bases fit TRBD2. Germline values: CDR1 SGDLS, CDR2 YYNGEE. Trimming at V came to 2 bases and at J to 7 bases, leaving 4 bases not matched to a gene. This CDR3 has 15 amino acids. The CDR3 coding sequence is TGTGCCAGCAGCGTGACTAGCGGGACAGTCGGGGAGCTGTTTTTT. Its protein is CASSVTSGTVGELFF.

J is TRBJ2-7 and V is TRBV20-1; D perhaps matches TRBD1 (5 bases). V lost 3 bases to trimming and J lost 5 bases, with 17 bases between them. This CDR3 region has 14 residues. CDR1 is DFQATT, CDR2 SNEGSKA, per germline (reference sequence). The CDR3 nucleotides are TGCAGTGCTAGTAGGGGCGGCATTAGTGACGAGCAGTACTTC. Its translation is CSASRGGISDEQYF.

This clone has a handful of counts. V gene TRBV6-6 combines with J gene TRBJ2-3; D not certain. This CDR3 is built from 13 residues. The V end was cut by 4 bases, the J end by 5 bases, with 10 bases between. Germline V gives CDR1 MNHNY, CDR2 SVGAGI (reference sequence). CDR3 residues: CASSSRLRDTQYF. DNA of the CDR3: TGTGCCAGCAGTTCCAGACTTAGAGATACGCAGTATTTT.

V gene TRBV27 combines with J gene TRBJ1-4; D is unclear. The CDR3 contains 13 residues. V shed 6 bases and J shed 7 bases, with 12 bases lying between them. Germline values: CDR1 MNHEY, CDR2 SMNVEV (reference sequence). CDR3 coding DNA: TGTGCCAGCAGGGGAAGCTCAAGTGAAAAACTGTTTTTT. Protein product: CASRGSSSEKLFF.

The chain carries TRBV4-2 and TRBJ2-1, with D unresolved. Trimming stripped 0 bases from V and 12 bases from J, with 18 bases between. This CDR3 is built from 15 residues. Germline V CDR1 and CDR2: LGHNA, YNFKEQ. CDR3 sequence: CASSQDGDLSRWQFF. CDR3 DNA: TGTGCCAGCAGCCAAGATGGGGATCTAAGTCGGTGGCAGTTCTTC.

This clone was seen more than once but under ten times. The V gene is TRBV5-4, the J gene TRBJ1-6, with TRBD1 matching over 11 bases. Germline CDR1 reads SGHNT; CDR2 reads YYREEE (reference sequence). The CDR3 length is 15 residues. With 0 bases clipped from V and 8 bases from J, the junction kept 1 base outside the gene matches. The DNA of the CDR3 is TGTGCCAGCAGCTTGGAGGGACAGGGGGATTCACCCCTCCACTTT. Residues: CASSLEGQGDSPLHF.

This clone came up a few times. The chain joins TRBV18 to TRBJ2-6; 8 nucleotides line up with TRBD2. CDR3 length equals 18 residues. Germline-derived CDR1 and CDR2 are KGHSH and LQKENI. Losses at the gene ends were 4 bases for V and 0 bases for J; bases not matched to a gene: 8. This CDR3 is CASSRVRAGASGANVLTF. The DNA of the CDR3 is TGTGCCAGCTCACGGGTTCGAGCGGGAGCCTCTGGGGCCAACGTCCTGACTTTC.

The DNA for the CDR3 is TGTGCCAGCAGCCCCCCCTATGGCGACAGGGGCGAAGGAAACACTGAAGCTTTCTTT. Its protein is CASSPPYGDRGEGNTEAFF. The rearrangement links TRBV7-3 to TRBJ1-1; 8 bases map to TRBD1. Germline loops: CDR1 SGHTA, CDR2 FQGTGA. The V gene end was trimmed by 5 bases and the J gene end by 2 bases; junction bases not matched to a gene: 19. The CDR3 extends over 19 amino acids.

CDR3 sequence: CASSPPRIAGNSYNEQFF. DNA of the CDR3: TGTGCCAGCTCACCACCTAGAATAGCGGGGAACTCCTACAATGAGCAGTTCTTC. The rearrangement links TRBV18 to TRBJ2-1; TRBD2 matches 8 bases. V lost 0 bases, J lost 0 bases, and 7 bases stayed unmatched. In germline, CDR1 is KGHSH, CDR2 LQKENI. The CDR3 runs to 18 residues.

Here the CDR3 reads CASSETWGTVYF. Written as DNA, the CDR3 is TGTGCCAGCAGTGAAACCTGGGGCACTGTATATTTT. The chain employs TRBV6-1 and TRBJ1-3; tentatively, D is TRBD1 (5 bases). This CDR3 is 12 amino acids long. Between the trimmed V and J ends, which lost 2 bases and 14 bases, there was a span of 13 bases. Germline CDR1 MNHNS, CDR2 SASEGT.

The table lists this clone with a few counts. V gene TRBV20-1 combines with J gene TRBJ2-7; either TRBD1 or TRBD2 may fit D (5 bases each). V lost 4 bases, J lost 4 bases, and 8 bases lay in between. Germline V CDR1 and CDR2: DFQATT, SNEGSKA (reference sequence). The CDR3 has 11 residues. The CDR3 here is CSATEGYEQYF. The CDR3 DNA sequence: TGCAGTGCTACAGAGGGGTACGAGCAGTACTTC.

This chain's CDR3 is CAISESGDSYNEQFF. The CDR3 DNA reads TGTGCCATCAGTGAGTCCGGGGACAGTTACAATGAGCAGTTCTTC. V gene TRBV10-3 combines with J gene TRBJ2-1, with 7 positions matching TRBD1. CDR1 ENHRY and CDR2 SYGVKD come from the germline V gene. The CDR3 covers 15 residues. Germline trimming cut 0 bases from V and 4 bases from J; bases unmatched to any gene: 3.

Sample share makes this clone medium-sized. The chain has TRBV29-1 and TRBJ1-2, with D tentatively TRBD1 (5 bases). The CDR3 length is 11 residues. Per the germline V gene, CDR1 is SQVTM and CDR2 is ANQGSEA. V shed 6 bases and J shed 8 bases, with 13 bases lying between them. CDR3 coding DNA: TGCAGCGTCCTGGGGACGTTGGGCTACACCTTC. It codes for CSVLGTLGYTF. The whole variable domain, remainder taken from reference TRBV29-1 and TRBJ1-2, is SAVISQKPSRDICQRGTSLTIQCQVDSQVTMMFWYRQQPGQSLTLIATANQGSEATYESGFVIDKFPISRPNLTFSTLTVSNMSPEDSSIYLCSVLGTLGYTFGSGTRLTVV.

This clone was seen a few times. For the CDR3, the DNA is TGTGCCAGCAGTCAGGACAGGGCTACTTCAAATGAGCAGTTCTTC. Translation gives CASSQDRATSNEQFF. The chain couples TRBV6-5 to TRBJ2-1, with 8 bases identical to TRBD1. Germline V gene data show CDR1 as MNHEY and CDR2 as SVGAGI. With 5 bases clipped from V and 7 bases from J, the junction kept 10 bases outside the gene matches. The CDR3 has 15 amino acids.

The chain has TRBV5-4 and TRBJ2-5, with D perhaps matching TRBD1 or TRBD2 (6 bases each). In germline, CDR1 is SGHNT, CDR2 YYREEE (reference sequence). Trimming removed 0 bases from V and 5 bases from J, with 11 bases in between. The CDR3 spans 14 residues. The CDR3, as DNA: TGTGCCAGCAGCTTGGTTGGGGGGCGGGAGACCCAGTACTTC. Translating gives CASSLVGGRETQYF.

The rearrangement uses TRBV4-1 and TRBJ2-1; D gene unclear. The CDR3 is made up of 13 amino acids. Germline CDR1 MGHRA, CDR2 YSYEKL. The V gene lost 4 bases and the J gene lost 4 bases, with 8 bases spanning the gap. The CDR3 DNA follows: TGCGCCAGCAGCCCCGACTTTTACAATGAGCAGTTCTTC. Protein product: CASSPDFYNEQFF.

Only a few counts were recorded for this clone. The V call is TRBV18, the J call TRBJ1-1; the D is unclear. The CDR3 is 14 residues long. Germline CDR1 is KGHSH and CDR2 is LQKENI. V was trimmed by 6 bases and J by 1 base, leaving 12 bases between them. CDR3 DNA: TGTGCCAGCTCCTCACAAGGGCCGAACACTGAAGCTTTCTTT. It translates to CASSSQGPNTEAFF.

The gene calls are TRBV5-6 and TRBJ2-7, with 10 positions matching TRBD1. The CDR3 consists of 17 residues. Per the germline V gene, CDR1 is SGHDT and CDR2 is YYEEEE. J lost 3 bases, V lost 1 base, and 10 bases had no gene match. Here the CDR3 DNA reads TGTGCCAGCAGCTTGCGAGTTTCCGGGACAGGGGACTACGAGCAGTACTTC. It yields the protein CASSLRVSGTGDYEQYF. Looking up the rest from reference TRBV5-6 and TRBJ2-7 gives the full variable domain: DAGVTQSPTHLIKTRGQQVTLRCSPKSGHDTVSWYQQALGQGPQFIFQYYEEEERQRGNFPDRFSGHQFPNYSSELNVNALLLGDSALYLCASSLRVSGTGDYEQYFGPGTRLTVT.

The V and J genes are TRBV14 and TRBJ1-1, with D unresolved. The CDR3 has 15 amino acids. CDR1 and CDR2 (germline): SGHDN, FVKESK. The V end lost 1 base, the J end lost 1 base, and 10 bases lay between the germline ends. CDR3 sequence reads: CASSQAGPRNTEAFF. The CDR3 coding sequence is TGTGCCAGCAGCCAAGCCGGACCCAGGAACACTGAAGCTTTCTTT.